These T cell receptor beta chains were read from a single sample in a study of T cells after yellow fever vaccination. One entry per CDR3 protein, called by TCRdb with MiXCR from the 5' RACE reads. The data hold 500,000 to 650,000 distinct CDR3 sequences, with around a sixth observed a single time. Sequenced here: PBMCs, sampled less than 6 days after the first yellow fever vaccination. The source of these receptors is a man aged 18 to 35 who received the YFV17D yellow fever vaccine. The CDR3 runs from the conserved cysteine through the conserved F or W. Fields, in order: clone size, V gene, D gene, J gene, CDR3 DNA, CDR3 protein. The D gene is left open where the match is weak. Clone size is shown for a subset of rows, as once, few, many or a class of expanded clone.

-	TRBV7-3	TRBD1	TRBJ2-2	TGTGCCAGCAGCACGCAGGGGGCCGGCACCGGGGAGCTGTTTTTT	CASSTQGAGTGELFF
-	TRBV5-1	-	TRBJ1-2	TGCGCCAGCAGCCTCAAGGGAGGACACTATGGCTACACCTTC	CASSLKGGHYGYTF
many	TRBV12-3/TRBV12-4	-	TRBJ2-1	TGTGCCAGCAGTTTAAGCGGAGAGCAGTTCTTC	CASSLSGEQFF
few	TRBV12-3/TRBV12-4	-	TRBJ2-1	TGTGCCAGCACACCCAGCTCCTACAATGAGCAGTTCTTC	CASTPSSYNEQFF
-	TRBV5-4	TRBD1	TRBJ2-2	TGTGCCAGCAGACCCTACAGGGGTCGCTCCCGATCGTTGTTTTTT	CASRPYRGRSRSLFF
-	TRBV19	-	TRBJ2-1	TGTGCCAGTAGTATAGATCGAACACAGAGCTCCTACAATGAGCAGTTCTTC	CASSIDRTQSSYNEQFF
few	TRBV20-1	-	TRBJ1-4	TGCAGTGCTAGGGCCCCATTTGCAACTAATGAAAAACTGTTTTTT	CSARAPFATNEKLFF
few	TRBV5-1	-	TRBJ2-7	TGCGCCAGCAGCGGGGTGTACGGATCCTACGAGCAGTACTTC	CASSGVYGSYEQYF
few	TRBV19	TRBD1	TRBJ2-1	TGTGCCAGTAGTATGGACAGGGGAGCAAATGAGCAGTTCTTC	CASSMDRGANEQFF
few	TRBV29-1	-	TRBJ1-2	TGCAGCGTTGAAGAGGTGGGGCTCAGCTATGGCTACACCTTC	CSVEEVGLSYGYTF
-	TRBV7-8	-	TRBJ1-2	TGTGCCAGCAGCTTAGTGTCCCTGCTTAATTTTGGCTACACCTTC	CASSLVSLLNFGYTF
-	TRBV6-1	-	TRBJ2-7	TGTGCCAGCAGTGAGTGGGTTGTCAGAGCCTACGAGCAGTACTTC	CASSEWVVRAYEQYF
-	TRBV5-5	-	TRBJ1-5	TGTGCCAGCAGCTTGACAGTGATGGGACAGCCCCAGCATTTT	CASSLTVMGQPQHF
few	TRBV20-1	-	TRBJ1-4	TGCAGTGCTAGCCGCGGGAATAATGAAAAACTGTTTTTT	CSASRGNNEKLFF
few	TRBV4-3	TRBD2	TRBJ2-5	TGCGCCAGCAGCCTCGGGACTAGCGGGGGATGGATCCAAGAGACCCAGTACTTC	CASSLGTSGGWIQETQYF
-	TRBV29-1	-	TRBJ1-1	TGCAGCGTCCGCCACGCCGGGGGCACTGAAGCTTTCTTT	CSVRHAGGTEAFF
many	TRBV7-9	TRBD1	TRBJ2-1	TGTGCCAGCAGCCTCAGAGGGGGCAACAATGAGCAGTTCTTC	CASSLRGGNNEQFF
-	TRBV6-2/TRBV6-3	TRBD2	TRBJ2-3	TGTGCCAGCAGTTCGCCGACTAGCGGGGTCACAGATACGCAGTATTTT	CASSSPTSGVTDTQYF
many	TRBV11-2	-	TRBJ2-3	TGTGCCAGCAGCTTAGGAGCCGGAGAGACAGATACGCAGTATTTT	CASSLGAGETDTQYF
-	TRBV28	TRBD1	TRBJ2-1	TGTGCCAGCAGTGACTTACTCCGGGACAGGGGCACCTACAATGAGCAGTTCTTC	CASSDLLRDRGTYNEQFF
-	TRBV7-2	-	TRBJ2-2	TGTGCCAGCAGCTTAGTTACTGGGGCGGCCCCGGCCGGGGAGCTGTTTTTT	CASSLVTGAAPAGELFF
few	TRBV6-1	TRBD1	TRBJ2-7	TGTGCCAGCAGTCCCACCGGGACAGGGGGCACCGAGCAGTACTTC	CASSPTGTGGTEQYF
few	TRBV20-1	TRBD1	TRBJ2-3	TGCAGTGCTTCGCGTCCCGGGACAGGGGCAAGCACAGATACGCAGTATTTT	CSASRPGTGASTDTQYF
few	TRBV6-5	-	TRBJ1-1	TGTGCCAGCAGTTACGGGGCTGACAGTACAAACACTGAAGCTTTCTTT	CASSYGADSTNTEAFF